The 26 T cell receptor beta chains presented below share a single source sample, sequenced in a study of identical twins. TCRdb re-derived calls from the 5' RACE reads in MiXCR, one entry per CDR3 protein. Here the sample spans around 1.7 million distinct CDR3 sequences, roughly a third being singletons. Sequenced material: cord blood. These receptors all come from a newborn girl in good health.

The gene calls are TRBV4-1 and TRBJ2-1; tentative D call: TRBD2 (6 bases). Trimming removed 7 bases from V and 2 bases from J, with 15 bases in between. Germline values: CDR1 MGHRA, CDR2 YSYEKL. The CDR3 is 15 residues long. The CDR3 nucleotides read TGCGCCAGCAAAGGCGGGACGACTACCTACAATGAGCAGTTCTTC. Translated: CASKGGTTTYNEQFF.

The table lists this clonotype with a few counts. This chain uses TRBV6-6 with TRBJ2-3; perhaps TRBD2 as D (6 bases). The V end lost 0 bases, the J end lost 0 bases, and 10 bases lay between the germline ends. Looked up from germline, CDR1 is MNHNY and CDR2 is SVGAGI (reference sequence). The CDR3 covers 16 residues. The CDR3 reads CASSYSPGTSTDTQYF. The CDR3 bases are TGTGCCAGCAGTTACTCGCCCGGGACTAGCACAGATACGCAGTATTTT.

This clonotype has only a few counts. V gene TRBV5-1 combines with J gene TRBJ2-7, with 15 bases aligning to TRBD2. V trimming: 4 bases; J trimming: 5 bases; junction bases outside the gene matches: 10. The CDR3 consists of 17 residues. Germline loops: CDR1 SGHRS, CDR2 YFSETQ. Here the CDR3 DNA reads TGCGCCAGCAGCCGGACTAGCGGGAGGGCCGGTTCTGACGAGCAGTACTTC. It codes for CASSRTSGRAGSDEQYF.

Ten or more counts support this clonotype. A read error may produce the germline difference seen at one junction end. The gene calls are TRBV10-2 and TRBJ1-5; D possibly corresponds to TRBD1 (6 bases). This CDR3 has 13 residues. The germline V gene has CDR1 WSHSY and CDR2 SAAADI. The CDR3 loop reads CASSSGGNQPQHF. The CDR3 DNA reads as TGTGCCAGCAGCTCAGGGGGCAATCAGCCCCAGCATTTT.

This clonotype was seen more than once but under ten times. The CDR3 DNA is TGCAGTGCAGCATTAATTCTGAACACTGAAGCTTTCTTT. This gives the protein CSAALILNTEAFF. The chain employs TRBV20-1 and TRBJ1-1; D is unclear. V lost 6 bases and J lost 0, with 11 bases in between. CDR1 and CDR2 (germline): DFQATT, SNEGSKA (reference sequence). This CDR3 is 13 amino acids long.

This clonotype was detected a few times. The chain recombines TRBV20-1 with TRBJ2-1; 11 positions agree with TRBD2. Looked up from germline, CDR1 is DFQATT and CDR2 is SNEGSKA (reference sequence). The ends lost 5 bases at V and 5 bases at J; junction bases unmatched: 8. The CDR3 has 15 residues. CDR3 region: CSAFSLAGGDNEQFF. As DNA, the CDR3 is TGCAGTGCTTTCTCGCTAGCGGGGGGAGACAATGAGCAGTTCTTC.

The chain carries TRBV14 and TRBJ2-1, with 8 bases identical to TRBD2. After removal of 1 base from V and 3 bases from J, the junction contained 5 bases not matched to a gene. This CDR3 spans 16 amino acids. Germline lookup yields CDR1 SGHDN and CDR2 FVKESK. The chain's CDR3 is CASSQGTSPFYNEQFF. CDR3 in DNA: TGTGCCAGCAGCCAAGGGACTAGCCCCTTCTACAATGAGCAGTTCTTC.

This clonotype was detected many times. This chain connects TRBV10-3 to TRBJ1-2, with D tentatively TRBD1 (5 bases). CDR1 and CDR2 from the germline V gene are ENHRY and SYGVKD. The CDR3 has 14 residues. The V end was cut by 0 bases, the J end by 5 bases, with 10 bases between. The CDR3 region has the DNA TGTGCCATCAGTGAGTCCGGGGACGAATATGGCTACACCTTC. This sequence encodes CAISESGDEYGYTF.

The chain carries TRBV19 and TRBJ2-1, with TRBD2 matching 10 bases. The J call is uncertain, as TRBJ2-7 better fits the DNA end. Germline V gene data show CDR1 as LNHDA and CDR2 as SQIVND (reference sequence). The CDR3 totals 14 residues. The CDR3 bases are TGTGCCAGTCAAACTAGCGGGGCCTACAATGAGCAGTACTTC. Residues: CASQTSGAYNEQYF.

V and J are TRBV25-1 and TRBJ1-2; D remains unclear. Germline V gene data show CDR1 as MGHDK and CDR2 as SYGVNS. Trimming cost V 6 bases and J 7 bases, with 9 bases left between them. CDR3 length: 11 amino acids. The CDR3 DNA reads TGTGCCAGCAGCGACTATGTTGGCTACACCTTC. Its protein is CASSDYVGYTF.

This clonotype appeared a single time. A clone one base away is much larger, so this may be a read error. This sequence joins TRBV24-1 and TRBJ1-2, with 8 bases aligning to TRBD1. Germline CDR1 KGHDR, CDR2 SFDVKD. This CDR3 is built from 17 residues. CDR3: CATSDSSRGLGNYGCTF. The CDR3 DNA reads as TGTGCCACCAGTGATTCCAGCAGGGGGCTGGGAAACTATGGCTGCACCTTC.

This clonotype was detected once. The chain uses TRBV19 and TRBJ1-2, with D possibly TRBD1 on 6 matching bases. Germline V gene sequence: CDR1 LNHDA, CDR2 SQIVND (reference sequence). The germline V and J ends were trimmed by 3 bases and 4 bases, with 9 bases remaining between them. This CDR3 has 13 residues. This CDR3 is CASSIKGGYGYTF. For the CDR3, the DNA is TGTGCCAGTAGTATTAAAGGGGGCTATGGCTACACCTTC. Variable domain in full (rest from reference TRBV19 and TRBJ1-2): DGGITQSPKYLFRKEGQNVTLSCEQNLNHDAMYWYRQDPGQGLRLIYYSQIVNDFQKGDIAEGYSVSREKKESFPLTVTSAQKNPTAFYLCASSIKGGYGYTFGSGTRLTVV.

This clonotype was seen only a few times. CDR3 sequence reads: CASSALRLRLDEQYF. The CDR3, as DNA: TGTGCCAGCAGTGCCCTGAGACTACGACTAGACGAGCAGTACTTC. This chain connects TRBV2 to TRBJ2-5; D is perhaps TRBD2 (6 bases). Matching the DNA end better, TRBJ2-7 makes the J call doubtful. This CDR3 has 15 amino acids. CDR1 and CDR2 from the germline V gene are SNHLY and FYNNEI.

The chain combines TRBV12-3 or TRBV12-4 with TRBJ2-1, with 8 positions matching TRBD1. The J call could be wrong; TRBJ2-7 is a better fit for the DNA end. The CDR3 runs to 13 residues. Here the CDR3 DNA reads TGTGCCAGTCCCGGACAGGGACGATGCGAGCAGTACTTC. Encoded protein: CASPGQGRCEQYF.

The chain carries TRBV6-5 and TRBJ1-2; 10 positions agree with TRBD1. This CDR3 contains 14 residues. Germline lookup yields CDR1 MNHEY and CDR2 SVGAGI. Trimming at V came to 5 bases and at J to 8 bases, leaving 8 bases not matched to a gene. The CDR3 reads CASSGVGQGRGYTF. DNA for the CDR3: TGTGCCAGCAGTGGGGTGGGACAGGGGCGCGGCTACACCTTC.

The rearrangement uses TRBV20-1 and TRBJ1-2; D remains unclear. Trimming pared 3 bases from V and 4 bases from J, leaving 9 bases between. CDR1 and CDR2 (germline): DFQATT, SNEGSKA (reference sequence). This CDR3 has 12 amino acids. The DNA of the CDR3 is TGCAGTGCTAGTGCCGCTCTCTATGGCTACACCTTC. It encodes CSASAALYGYTF.

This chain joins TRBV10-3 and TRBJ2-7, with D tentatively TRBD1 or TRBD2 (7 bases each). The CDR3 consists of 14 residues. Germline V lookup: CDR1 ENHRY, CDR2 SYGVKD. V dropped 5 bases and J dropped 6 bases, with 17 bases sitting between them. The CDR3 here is CAISRDREGIEQYF. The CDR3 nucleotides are TGTGCCATCAGTCGAGACAGGGAGGGGATCGAGCAGTACTTC.

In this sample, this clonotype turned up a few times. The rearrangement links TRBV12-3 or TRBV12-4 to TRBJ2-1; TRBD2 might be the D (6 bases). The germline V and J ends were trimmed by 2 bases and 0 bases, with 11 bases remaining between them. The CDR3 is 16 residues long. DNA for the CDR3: TGTGCCAGCAGTTTATATCGGGGGAGCTCCTACAATGAGCAGTTCTTC. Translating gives CASSLYRGSSYNEQFF.

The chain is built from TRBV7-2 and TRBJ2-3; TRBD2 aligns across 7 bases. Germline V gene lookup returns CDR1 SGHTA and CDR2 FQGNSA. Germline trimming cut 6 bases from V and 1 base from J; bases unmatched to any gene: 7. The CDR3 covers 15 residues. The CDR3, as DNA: TGTGCCAGCAGACCGCGGGAGTTGGGCACAGATACGCAGTATTTT. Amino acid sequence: CASRPRELGTDTQYF.

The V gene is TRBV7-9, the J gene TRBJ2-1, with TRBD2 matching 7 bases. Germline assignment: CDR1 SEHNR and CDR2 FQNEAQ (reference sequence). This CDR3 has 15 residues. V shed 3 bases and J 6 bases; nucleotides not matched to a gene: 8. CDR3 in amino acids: CASSLGLASGNEQFF. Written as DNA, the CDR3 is TGTGCCAGCAGCTTGGGTTTGGCTAGCGGCAATGAGCAGTTCTTC.

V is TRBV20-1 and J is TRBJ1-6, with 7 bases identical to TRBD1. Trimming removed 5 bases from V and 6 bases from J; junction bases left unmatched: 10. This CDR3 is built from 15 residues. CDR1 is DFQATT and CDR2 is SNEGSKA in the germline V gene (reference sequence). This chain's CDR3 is CSALTPGQPNSPLHF. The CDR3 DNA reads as TGCAGTGCTCTTACACCGGGACAGCCTAATTCACCCCTCCACTTT.

CDR3 protein: CASSLALLDRNTEAFF. In nucleotides, the CDR3 is TGTGCCAGCAGTTTAGCGCTCTTGGACAGGAACACTGAAGCTTTCTTT. This chain uses TRBV12-3 or TRBV12-4 with TRBJ1-1; tentative D call: TRBD1 (6 bases). CDR3 size: 16 residues. The V end lost 0 bases, the J end lost 1 base, and 12 bases lay between the germline ends.

The CDR3 DNA follows: TGTGCCACCAGCGGGGACGTGGGTTCCTACGAGCAGTACTTC. It specifies CATSGDVGSYEQYF. This rearrangement joins TRBV15 to TRBJ2-7; D tentatively reads TRBD1 or TRBD2 (5 bases each). CDR1 and CDR2 from the germline V gene are LNHNV and YYDKDF (reference sequence). V was shortened by 5 bases and J by 1 base, with 12 bases between the two germline ends. The CDR3 contains 14 residues.

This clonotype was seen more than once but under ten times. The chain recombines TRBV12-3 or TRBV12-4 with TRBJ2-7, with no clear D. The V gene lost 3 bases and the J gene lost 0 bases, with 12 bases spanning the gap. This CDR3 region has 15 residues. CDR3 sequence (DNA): TGTGCCAGCAGTTTTTGGGTTCACCCCTCCTACGAGCAGTACTTC. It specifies CASSFWVHPSYEQYF.

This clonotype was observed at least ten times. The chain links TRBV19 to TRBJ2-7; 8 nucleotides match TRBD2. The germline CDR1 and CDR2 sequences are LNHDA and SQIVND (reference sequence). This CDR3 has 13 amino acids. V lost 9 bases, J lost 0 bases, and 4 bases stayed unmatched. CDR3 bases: TGTGCCAGCAGACTAGCGAGCTCCTACGAGCAGTACTTC. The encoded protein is CASRLASSYEQYF.

CDR3 sequence reads: CASSSGQGQGSPLHF. Here the CDR3 DNA reads TGTGCCAGCAGCTCAGGACAGGGGCAGGGTTCACCCCTCCACTTT. This chain links TRBV7-2 with TRBJ1-6; 9 bases are a match to TRBD1. This CDR3 is built from 15 residues. CDR1 is SGHTA and CDR2 is FQGNSA in the germline V gene. V was pared by 4 bases and J by 9 bases, with 7 bases of the junction left unmatched.